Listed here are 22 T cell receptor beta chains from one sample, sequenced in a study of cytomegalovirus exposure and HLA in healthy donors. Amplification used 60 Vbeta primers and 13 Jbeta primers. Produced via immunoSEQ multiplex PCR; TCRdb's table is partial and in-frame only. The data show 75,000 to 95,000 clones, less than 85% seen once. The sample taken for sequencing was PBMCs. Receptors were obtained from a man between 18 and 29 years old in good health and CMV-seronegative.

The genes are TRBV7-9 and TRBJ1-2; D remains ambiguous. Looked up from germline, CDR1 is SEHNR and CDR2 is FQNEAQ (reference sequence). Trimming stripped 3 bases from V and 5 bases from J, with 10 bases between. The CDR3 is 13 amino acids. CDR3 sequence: CASSFKGEYGYTF. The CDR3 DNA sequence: TGTGCCAGCAGCTTCAAGGGAGAATATGGCTACACCTTC. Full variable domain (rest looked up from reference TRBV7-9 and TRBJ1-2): DTGVSQNPRHKITKRGQNVTFRCDPISEHNRLYWYRQTLGQGPEFLTYFQNEAQLEKSRLLSDRFSAERPKGSFSTLEIQRTEQGDSAMYLCASSFKGEYGYTFGSGTRLTVV.

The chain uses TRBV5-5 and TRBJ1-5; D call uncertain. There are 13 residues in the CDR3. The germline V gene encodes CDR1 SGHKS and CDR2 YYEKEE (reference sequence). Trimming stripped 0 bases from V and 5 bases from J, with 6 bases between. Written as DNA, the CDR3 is TGTGCCAGCAGCTTGGATCCCGATCAGCCCCAGCATTTT. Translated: CASSLDPDQPQHF.

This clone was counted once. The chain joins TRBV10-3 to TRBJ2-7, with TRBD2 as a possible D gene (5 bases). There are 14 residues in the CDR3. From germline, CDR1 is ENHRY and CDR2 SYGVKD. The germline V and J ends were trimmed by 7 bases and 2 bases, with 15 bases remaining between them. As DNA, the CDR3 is TGTGCCATCAATGACTCGGACTCAACCTACGAGCAGTACTTC. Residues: CAINDSDSTYEQYF.

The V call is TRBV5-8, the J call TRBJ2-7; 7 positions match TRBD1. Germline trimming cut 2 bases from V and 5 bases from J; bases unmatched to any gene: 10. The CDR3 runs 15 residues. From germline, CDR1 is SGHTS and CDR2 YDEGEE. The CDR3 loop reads CASSFWTGILDEQYF. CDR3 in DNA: TGTGCCAGCAGCTTTTGGACAGGTATCCTAGACGAGCAGTACTTC.

CDR3 nucleotides: TGTGCCAGCAGCTTCGACTCAACGGGGATCTATGGCTACACCTTC. Protein: CASSFDSTGIYGYTF. The chain carries TRBV4-2 and TRBJ1-2; no definite D call. This CDR3 is built from 15 residues. V lost 5 bases and J lost 4, with 17 bases in between. Germline values: CDR1 LGHNA, CDR2 YNFKEQ.

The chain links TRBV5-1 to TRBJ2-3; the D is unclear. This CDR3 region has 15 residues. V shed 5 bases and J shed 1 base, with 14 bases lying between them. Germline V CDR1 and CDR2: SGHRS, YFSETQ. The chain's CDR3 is CASSFRVSGTDTQYF. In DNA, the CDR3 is TGCGCCAGCAGTTTCAGAGTCAGCGGCACAGATACGCAGTATTTT. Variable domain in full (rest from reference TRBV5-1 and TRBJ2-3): KAGVTQTPRYLIKTRGQQVTLSCSPISGHRSVSWYQQTPGQGLQFLFEYFSETQRNKGNFPGRFSGRQFSNSRSEMNVSTLELGDSALYLCASSFRVSGTDTQYFGPGTRLTVL.

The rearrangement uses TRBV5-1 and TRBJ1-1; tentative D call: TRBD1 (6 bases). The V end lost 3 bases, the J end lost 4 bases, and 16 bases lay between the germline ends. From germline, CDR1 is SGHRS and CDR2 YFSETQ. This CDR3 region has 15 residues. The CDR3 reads CASSWSGAGSTEAFF. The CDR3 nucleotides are TGCGCCAGCAGCTGGTCAGGGGCAGGGTCCACTGAAGCTTTCTTT.

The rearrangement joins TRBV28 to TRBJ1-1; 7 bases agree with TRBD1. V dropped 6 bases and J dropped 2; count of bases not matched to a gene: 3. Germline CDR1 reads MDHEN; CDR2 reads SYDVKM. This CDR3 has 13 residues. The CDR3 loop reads CASRDRFNTEAFF. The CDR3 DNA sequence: TGTGCCAGCAGGGACAGGTTTAACACTGAAGCTTTCTTT.

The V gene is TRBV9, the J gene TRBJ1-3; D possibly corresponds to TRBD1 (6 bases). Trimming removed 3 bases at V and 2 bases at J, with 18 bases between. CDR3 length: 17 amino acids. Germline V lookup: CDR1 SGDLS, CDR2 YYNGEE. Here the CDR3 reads CASSGTGGQGTGNTIYF. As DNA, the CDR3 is TGTGCCAGCAGCGGGACCGGGGGGCAGGGGACTGGAAACACCATATATTTT. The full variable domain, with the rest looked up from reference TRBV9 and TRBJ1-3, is DSGVTQTPKHLITATGQRVTLRCSPRSGDLSVYWYQQSLDQGLQFLIQYYNGEERAKGNILERFSAQQFPDLHSELNLSSLELGDSALYFCASSGTGGQGTGNTIYFGEGSWLTVV.

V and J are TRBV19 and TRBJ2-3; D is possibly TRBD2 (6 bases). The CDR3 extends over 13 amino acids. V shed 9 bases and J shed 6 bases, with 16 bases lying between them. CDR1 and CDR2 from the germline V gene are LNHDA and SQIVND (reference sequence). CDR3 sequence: CASLRDGEDTQYF. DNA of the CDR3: TGTGCCAGCCTGCGGGACGGGGAGGATACGCAGTATTTT. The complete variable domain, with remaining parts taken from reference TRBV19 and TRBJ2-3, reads DGGITQSPKYLFRKEGQNVTLSCEQNLNHDAMYWYRQDPGQGLRLIYYSQIVNDFQKGDIAEGYSVSREKKESFPLTVTSAQKNPTAFYLCASLRDGEDTQYFGPGTRLTVL.

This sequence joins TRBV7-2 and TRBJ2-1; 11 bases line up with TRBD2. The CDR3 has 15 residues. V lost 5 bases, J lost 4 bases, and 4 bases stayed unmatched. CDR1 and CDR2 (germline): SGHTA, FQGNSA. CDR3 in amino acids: CASSLIAGGYNEQFF. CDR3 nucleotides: TGTGCCAGCAGCCTAATAGCGGGAGGGTACAATGAGCAGTTCTTC.

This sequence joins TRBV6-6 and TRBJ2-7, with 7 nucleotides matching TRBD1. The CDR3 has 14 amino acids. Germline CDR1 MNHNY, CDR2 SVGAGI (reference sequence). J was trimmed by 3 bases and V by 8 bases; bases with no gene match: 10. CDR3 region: CASHTIPGGYEQYF. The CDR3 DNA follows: TGTGCCAGCCATACTATCCCAGGGGGCTACGAGCAGTACTTC.

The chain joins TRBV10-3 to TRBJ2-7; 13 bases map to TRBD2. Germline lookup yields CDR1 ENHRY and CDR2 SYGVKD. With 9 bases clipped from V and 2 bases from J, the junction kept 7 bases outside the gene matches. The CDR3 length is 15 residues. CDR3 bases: TGTGCCATTTCTACTGGGACTAGCGGGGCCTACGAGCAGTACTTC. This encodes CAISTGTSGAYEQYF.

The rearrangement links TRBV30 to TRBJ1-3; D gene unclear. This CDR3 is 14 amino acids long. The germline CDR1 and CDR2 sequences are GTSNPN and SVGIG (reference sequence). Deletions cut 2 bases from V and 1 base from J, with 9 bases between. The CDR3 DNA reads TGTGCCTGGAGTCAACTTATTTCTGGAAACACCATATATTTT. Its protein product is CAWSQLISGNTIYF.

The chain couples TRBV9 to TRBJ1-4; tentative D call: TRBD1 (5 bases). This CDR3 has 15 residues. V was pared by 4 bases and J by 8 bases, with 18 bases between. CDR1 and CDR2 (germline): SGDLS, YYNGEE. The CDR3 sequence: CASSFRPGGEEKLFF. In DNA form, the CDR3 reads TGTGCCAGCAGCTTCCGGCCCGGGGGTGAAGAAAAACTGTTTTTT.

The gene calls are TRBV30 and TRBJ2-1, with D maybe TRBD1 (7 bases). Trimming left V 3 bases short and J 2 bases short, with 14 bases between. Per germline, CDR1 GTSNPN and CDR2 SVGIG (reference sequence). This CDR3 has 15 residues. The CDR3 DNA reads TGTGCCTGGAGCAGGGGGACTGAAGCCTACAATGAGCAGTTCTTC. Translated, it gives CAWSRGTEAYNEQFF.

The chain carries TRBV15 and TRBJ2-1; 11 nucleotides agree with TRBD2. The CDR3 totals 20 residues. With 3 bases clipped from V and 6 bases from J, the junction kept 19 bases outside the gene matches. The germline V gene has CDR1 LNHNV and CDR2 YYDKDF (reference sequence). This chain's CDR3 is CATSSKPGLAVVTNFNEQFF. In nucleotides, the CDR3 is TGTGCCACCAGCAGTAAACCGGGACTAGCGGTCGTAACTAACTTCAATGAGCAGTTCTTC.

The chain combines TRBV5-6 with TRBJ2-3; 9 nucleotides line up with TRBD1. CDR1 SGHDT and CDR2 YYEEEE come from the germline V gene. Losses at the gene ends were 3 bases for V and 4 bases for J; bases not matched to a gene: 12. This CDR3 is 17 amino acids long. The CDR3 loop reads CASSSTLTGGGADTQYF. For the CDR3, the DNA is TGTGCCAGCAGCTCGACCTTGACAGGGGGAGGAGCAGATACGCAGTATTTT.

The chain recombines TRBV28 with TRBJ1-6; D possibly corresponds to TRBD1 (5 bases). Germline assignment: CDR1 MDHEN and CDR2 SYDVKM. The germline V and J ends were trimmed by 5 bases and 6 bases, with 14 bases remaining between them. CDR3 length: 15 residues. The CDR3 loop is CASSIKTVTNSPLHF. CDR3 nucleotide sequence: TGTGCCAGCAGTATCAAGACAGTAACTAATTCACCCCTCCACTTT.

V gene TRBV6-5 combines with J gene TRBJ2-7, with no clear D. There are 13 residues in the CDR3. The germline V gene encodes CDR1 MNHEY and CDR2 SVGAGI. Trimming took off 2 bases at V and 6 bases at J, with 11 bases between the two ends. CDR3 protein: CASSYESAGEQYF. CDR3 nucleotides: TGTGCCAGCAGTTACGAGTCCGCCGGCGAGCAGTACTTC.

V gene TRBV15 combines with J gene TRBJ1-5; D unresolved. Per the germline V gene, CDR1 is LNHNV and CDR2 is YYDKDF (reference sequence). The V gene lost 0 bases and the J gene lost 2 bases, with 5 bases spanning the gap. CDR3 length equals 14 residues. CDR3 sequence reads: CATSRDRGNQPQHF. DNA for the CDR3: TGTGCCACCAGCAGAGATCGAGGCAATCAGCCCCAGCATTTT.

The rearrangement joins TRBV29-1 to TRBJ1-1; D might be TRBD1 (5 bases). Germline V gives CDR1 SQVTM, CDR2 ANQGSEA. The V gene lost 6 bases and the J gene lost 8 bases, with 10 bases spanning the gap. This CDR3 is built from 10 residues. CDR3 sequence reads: CSVITGEAFF. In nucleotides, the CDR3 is TGCAGCGTGATAACAGGCGAAGCTTTCTTT.